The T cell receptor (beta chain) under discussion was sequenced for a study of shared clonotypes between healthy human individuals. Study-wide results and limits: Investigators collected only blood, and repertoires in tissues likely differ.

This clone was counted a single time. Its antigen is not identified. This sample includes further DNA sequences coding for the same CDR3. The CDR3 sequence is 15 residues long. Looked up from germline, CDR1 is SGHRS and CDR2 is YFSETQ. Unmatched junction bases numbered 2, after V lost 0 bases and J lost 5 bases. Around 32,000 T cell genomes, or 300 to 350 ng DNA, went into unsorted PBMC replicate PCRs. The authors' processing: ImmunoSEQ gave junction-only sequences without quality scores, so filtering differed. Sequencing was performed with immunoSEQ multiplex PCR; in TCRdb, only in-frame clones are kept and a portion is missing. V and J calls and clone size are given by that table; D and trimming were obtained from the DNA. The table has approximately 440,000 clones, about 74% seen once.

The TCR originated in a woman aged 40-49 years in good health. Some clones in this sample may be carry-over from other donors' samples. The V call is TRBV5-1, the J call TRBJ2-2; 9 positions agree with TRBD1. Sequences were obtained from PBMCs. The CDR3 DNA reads TGCGCCAGCAGCTTGGCACAGGGGGCTACCGGGGAGCTGTTTTTT. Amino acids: CASSLAQGATGELFF.